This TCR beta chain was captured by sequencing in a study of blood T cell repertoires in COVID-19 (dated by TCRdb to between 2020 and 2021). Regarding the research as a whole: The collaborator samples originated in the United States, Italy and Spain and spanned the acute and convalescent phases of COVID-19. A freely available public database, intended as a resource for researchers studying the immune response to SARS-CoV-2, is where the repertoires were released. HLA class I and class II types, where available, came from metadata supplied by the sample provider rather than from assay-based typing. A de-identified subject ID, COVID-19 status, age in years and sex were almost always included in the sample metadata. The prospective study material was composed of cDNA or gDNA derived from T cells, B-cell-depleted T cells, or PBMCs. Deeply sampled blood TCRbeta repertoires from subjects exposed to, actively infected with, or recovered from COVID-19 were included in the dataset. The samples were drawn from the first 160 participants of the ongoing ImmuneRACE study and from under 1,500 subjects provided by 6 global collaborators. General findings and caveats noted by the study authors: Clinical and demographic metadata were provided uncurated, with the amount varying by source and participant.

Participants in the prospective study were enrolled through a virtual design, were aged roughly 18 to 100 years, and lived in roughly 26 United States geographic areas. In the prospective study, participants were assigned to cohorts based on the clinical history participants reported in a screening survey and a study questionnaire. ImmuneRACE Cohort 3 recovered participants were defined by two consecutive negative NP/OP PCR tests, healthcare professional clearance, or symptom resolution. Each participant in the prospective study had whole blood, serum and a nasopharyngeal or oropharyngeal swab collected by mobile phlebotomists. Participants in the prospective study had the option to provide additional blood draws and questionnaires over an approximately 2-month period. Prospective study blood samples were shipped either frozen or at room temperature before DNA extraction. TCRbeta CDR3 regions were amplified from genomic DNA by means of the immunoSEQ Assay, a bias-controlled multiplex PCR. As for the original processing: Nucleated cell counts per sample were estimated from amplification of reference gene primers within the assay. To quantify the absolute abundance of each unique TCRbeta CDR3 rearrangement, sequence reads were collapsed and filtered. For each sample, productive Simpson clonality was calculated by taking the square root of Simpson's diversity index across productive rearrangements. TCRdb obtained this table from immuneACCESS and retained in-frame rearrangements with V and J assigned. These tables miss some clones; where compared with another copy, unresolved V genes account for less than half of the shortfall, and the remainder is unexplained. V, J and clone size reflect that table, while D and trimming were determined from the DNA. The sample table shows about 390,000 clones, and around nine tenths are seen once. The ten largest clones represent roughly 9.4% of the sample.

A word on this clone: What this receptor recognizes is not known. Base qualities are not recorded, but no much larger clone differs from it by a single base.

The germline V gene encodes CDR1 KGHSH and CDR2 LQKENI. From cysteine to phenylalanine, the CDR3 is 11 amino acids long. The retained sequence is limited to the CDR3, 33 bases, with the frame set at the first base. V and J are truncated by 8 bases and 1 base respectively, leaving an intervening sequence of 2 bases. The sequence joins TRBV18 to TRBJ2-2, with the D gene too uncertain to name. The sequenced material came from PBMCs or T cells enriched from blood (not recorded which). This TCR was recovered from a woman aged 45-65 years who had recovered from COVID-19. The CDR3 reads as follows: CASLNTGELFF. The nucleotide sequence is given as TGTGCCAGCCTGAACACCGGGGAGCTGTTTTTT.